These T cell receptor beta chains were read from a single sample in a study of OX40 agonist ivuxolimab in advanced cancers. Sequencing was performed with immunoSEQ multiplex PCR; in TCRdb, only in-frame clones are kept and a portion is missing. This repertoire shows some 70,000 clones, roughly 88% found once; its top ten account for approximately 2.6%. The specimen was CD4+ or CD8+ T cells sorted from blood, collected in a trial of the OX40 agonist ivuxolimab. These receptors were obtained from an adult with an advanced solid tumor such as melanoma, head and neck, liver or kidney cancer. The CDR3 runs from the conserved cysteine through the conserved F or W. D genes are given only for firm matches. Clone sizes are given selectively: once, few, many, or a class where the clone is expanded.

TRBJ2-1,.,TRBV6-4,.,CASSAERGASNEQFF,TGTGCCAGCAGTGCCGAGAGGGGGGCATCCAATGAGCAGTTCTTC
TRBJ1-4,.,TRBV28,.,CASSRGTRRTNEKLFF,TGTGCCAGCAGCAGAGGGACCCGGCGCACTAATGAAAAACTGTTTTTT
TRBJ1-2,TRBD1,TRBV19,.,CASSAGTGVDYGYTF,TGTGCCAGTAGTGCCGGGACAGGGGTCGACTATGGCTACACCTTC
TRBJ2-1,.,TRBV5-8,.,CASSWTPGSYNEQFF,TGTGCCAGCAGCTGGACTCCGGGATCCTACAATGAGCAGTTCTTC
TRBJ2-3,.,TRBV7-9,.,CASSSGLGASTDTQYF,TGTGCCAGCAGCTCCGGGTTAGGGGCTAGCACAGATACGCAGTATTTT
TRBJ2-5,.,TRBV6-5,.,CASRSPGTETQYF,TGTGCCAGCAGGTCCCCGGGAACAGAGACCCAGTACTTC
TRBJ2-7,TRBD1,TRBV6-6,.,CASSRQGLPYEQYF,TGTGCCAGCAGCCGACAGGGGCTCCCCTACGAGCAGTACTTC
TRBJ1-5,.,TRBV28,.,CASSTNAVSNQPQHF,TGTGCCAGCAGTACAAATGCAGTTAGCAATCAGCCCCAGCATTTT
TRBJ1-6,.,TRBV5-1,.,CASSLDRTNSPLHF,TGCGCCAGCAGCTTAGACAGAACCAATTCACCCCTCCACTTT
TRBJ1-5,.,TRBV30,.,CAWSVGGTSNQPQHF,TGTGCCTGGAGTGTTGGGGGAACGAGCAATCAGCCCCAGCATTTT
TRBJ1-3,.,TRBV5-6,.,CASSPGLLGGNTIYF,TGTGCCAGCAGCCCCGGACTCCTAGGAGGAAACACCATATATTTT
TRBJ2-7,TRBD1,TRBV11-2,once,CASSTIDRGFRQYF,TGTGCCAGCAGCACAATAGACAGGGGGTTTCGCCAGTACTTC
TRBJ2-3,.,TRBV7-2,.,CASSSGPITQYF,TGTGCCAGCAGCTCGGGACCAATCACGCAGTATTTT
TRBJ1-5,TRBD1,TRBV6-1,.,CASSELSGGFLQPQHF,TGTGCCAGCAGTGAACTCTCAGGGGGGTTTTTGCAGCCCCAGCATTTT
TRBJ2-5,.,TRBV2,.,CASSVGSGKETQYF,TGTGCCAGCAGTGTGGGGTCAGGGAAAGAGACCCAGTACTTC
TRBJ2-2,.,TRBV11-2,.,CASSLDLGPSNTGELFF,TGTGCCAGCAGCTTAGATCTAGGGCCTAGTAACACCGGGGAGCTGTTTTTT
TRBJ2-4,.,TRBV2,.,CASSGVELAKNIQYF,TGTGCCAGCAGTGGTGTCGAGTTGGCCAAAAACATTCAGTACTTC
TRBJ2-5,TRBD2,TRBV6-6,.,CASSTGRGGRETQYF,TGTGCCAGCAGCACCGGGCGGGGGGGCCGAGAGACCCAGTACTTC
TRBJ2-2,TRBD2,TRBV7-6,.,CASSPGRGRTGELFF,TGTGCCAGCAGCCCAGGGAGGGGAAGGACCGGGGAGCTGTTTTTT
TRBJ2-4,TRBD2,TRBV7-9,once,CASSRRGGLAKNIQYF,TGTGCCAGCAGTCGACGGGGAGGGTTAGCCAAAAACATTCAGTACTTC
TRBJ2-7,.,TRBV19,once,CASSNINQGGHEQYF,TGTGCCAGTAGTAATATTAACCAGGGGGGGCACGAGCAGTACTTC
TRBJ2-1,TRBD2,TRBV9,once,CASSVYTGGYNEQFF,TGTGCCAGCAGCGTTTATACGGGGGGATACAATGAGCAGTTCTTC